These T cell receptor beta chains were read from a single sample in a study of identical twins. TCRdb ran MiXCR on the 5' RACE reads and lists one entry per CDR3 protein. The sample includes 1.5 million to 2 million distinct CDR3 sequences, less than 40% of them seen just once. The sample consisted of cord blood. The receptors stem from a newborn girl in good health. Each CDR3 is given with its conserved first and last residue. A D gene is named only where the DNA matches it firmly. Size tells how often a clone was seen (once, few, many) or the class of an expanded clone, and some rows leave it out.

clone_size j_call d_call v_call cdr3_aa cdr3_nt
many TRBJ2-2 . TRBV7-2 CASSLAGTGELFF TGTGCCAGCAGCTTGGCTGGGACCGGGGAGCTGTTTTTT
. TRBJ1-5 . TRBV5-6 CASSLGAGERYSNQPQHF TGTGCCAGCAGCTTGGGGGCAGGGGAGCGGTATAGCAATCAGCCCCAGCATTTT
few TRBJ2-7 . TRBV10-3 CAIRAEYEQYF TGTGCCATCAGAGCGGAGTACGAGCAGTACTTC
few TRBJ2-3 TRBD2 TRBV3-1 CASSRVTSGGYDTQYF TGTGCCAGCAGCCGAGTGACTAGCGGGGGATATGATACGCAGTATTTT
. TRBJ1-1 . TRBV25-1 CASSEWSRGNTEAFF TGTGCCAGCAGTGAATGGAGCAGAGGGAACACTGAAGCTTTCTTT
. TRBJ2-1 . TRBV7-9 CASTQANNEQFF TGTGCCAGCACCCAAGCCAACAATGAGCAGTTCTTC
. TRBJ2-1 TRBD2 TRBV20-1 CSARWRGGGYEQFF TGCAGTGCTAGGTGGCGGGGGGGCGGCTATGAGCAGTTCTTC
. TRBJ2-3 TRBD2 TRBV10-3 CAISERLAGGADYRTDTQYF TGTGCCATCAGTGAACGACTAGCGGGGGGCGCCGATTACCGCACAGATACGCAGTATTTT
. TRBJ2-7 . TRBV6-2/TRBV6-3 CASSYSDHEQYF TGTGCCAGCAGTTACTCGGACCACGAGCAGTACTTC
few TRBJ2-1 . TRBV10-3 CATVGALLNSYNEQFF TGTGCCACAGTCGGGGCCCTTCTAAACTCCTACAATGAGCAGTTCTTC
few TRBJ2-1 . TRBV6-6 CASSLPPSWDEQFF TGTGCCAGCAGTCTTCCCCCATCTTGGGATGAGCAGTTCTTC
. TRBJ2-1 . TRBV27 CASSGDTWSSYNEQFF TGTGCCAGCAGTGGGGACACCTGGAGCTCCTACAATGAGCAGTTCTTC
many TRBJ2-3 . TRBV9 CASSPRTSTDTQYF TGTGCCAGCAGCCCCCGGACTAGCACAGATACGCAGTATTTT
. TRBJ2-1 TRBD2 TRBV12-3/TRBV12-4 CASSFFSGGIRSEQFF TGTGCCAGCAGTTTCTTTAGCGGGGGAATTCGGAGTGAGCAGTTCTTC
. TRBJ2-2 TRBD2 TRBV3-1 CASSQEEGTSGGRNTGELFF TGTGCCAGCAGCCAAGAAGAAGGGACTAGCGGGGGTAGAAACACCGGGGAGCTGTTTTTT
few TRBJ2-3 TRBD2 TRBV5-1 CASSPAGVEDTQYF TGCGCCAGCAGCCCAGCGGGAGTGGAAGATACGCAGTATTTT
. TRBJ1-4 . TRBV20-1 CSAADSPQNEKLFF TGCAGTGCAGCGGACAGCCCCCAAAATGAAAAACTGTTTTTT
. TRBJ1-2 TRBD1 TRBV27 CASSARTGKNYGYTF TGTGCCAGCAGTGCCCGGACAGGGAAGAACTATGGCTACACCTTC
. TRBJ1-1 TRBD1 TRBV28 CASSLWPGGAFF TGTGCCAGCAGTTTATGGCCAGGGGGAGCTTTCTTT
few TRBJ2-5 TRBD2 TRBV6-5 CASSYSTTLLTSGARETQYF TGTGCCAGCAGTTACTCGACAACCCTTCTGACTAGCGGGGCTCGGGAGACCCAGTACTTC
many TRBJ1-5 . TRBV12-3/TRBV12-4 CASSLLPTPQHF TGTGCCAGCAGTTTGCTACCAACGCCCCAGCATTTT
. TRBJ2-3 . TRBV2 CASGLTRGTDTQYF TGTGCCAGCGGTCTGACTAGAGGCACAGATACGCAGTATTTT
. TRBJ2-1 TRBD2 TRBV3-1 CASSSTSGSSNEQFF TGTGCCAGCAGCTCAACCAGCGGGAGCAGCAATGAGCAGTTCTTC
few TRBJ2-1 TRBD2 TRBV20-1 CSARGKTSGRWYNEQFF TGCAGTGCTAGGGGGAAGACTAGCGGGAGATGGTACAATGAGCAGTTCTTC
few TRBJ1-4 . TRBV16 CASSRRGKNEKLFF TGTGCCAGCAGCCGAAGGGGAAAAAATGAAAAACTGTTTTTT
few TRBJ1-5 . TRBV6-6 CASSYSDVNQPQHF TGTGCCAGCAGTTACTCGGACGTCAATCAGCCCCAGCATTTT
. TRBJ2-3 . TRBV5-6 CASSLAGSTDTHYF TGTGCCAGCAGCTTGGCCGGAAGCACAGATACGCACTATTTT
. TRBJ2-4 . TRBV7-2 CASSPRRRETKNIQYF TGTGCCAGCAGCCCGAGGAGGAGGGAGACCAAAAACATTCAGTACTTC
few TRBJ2-7 . TRBV20-1 CSAPSRVHEQYF TGCAGTGCCCCGAGCAGGGTCCACGAGCAGTACTTC
many TRBJ2-7 . TRBV12-3/TRBV12-4 CASSFRDVSYEQYF TGTGCCAGCAGTTTCCGGGACGTGTCCTACGAGCAGTACTTC
few TRBJ2-7 TRBD1 TRBV7-2 CASSLVGTGGPYEQYF TGTGCCAGCAGCTTAGTTGGGACAGGGGGACCCTACGAGCAGTACTTC
once TRBJ1-1 . TRBV4-2 CASSQDMGTTEAFF TGTGCCAGCAGCCAAGATATGGGGACAACTGAAGCTTTCTTT
. TRBJ2-3 TRBD2 TRBV4-1 CASSGPSGGTDTQYF TGCGCCAGCAGCGGTCCTAGCGGGGGAACAGATACGCAGTATTTT
few TRBJ2-1 . TRBV12-3/TRBV12-4 CASSSHLLSYNEQFF TGTGCCAGCAGTTCCCACTTACTCTCCTACAATGAGCAGTTCTTC
. TRBJ1-2 . TRBV11-1 CASGLGRYGYTF TGTGCCAGCGGCTTAGGCCGCTATGGCTACACCTTC
. TRBJ2-3 TRBD2 TRBV6-6 CASRTSRGRAGADTQYF TGTGCCAGCAGAACCTCCCGCGGGAGGGCCGGAGCAGATACGCAGTATTTT
. TRBJ2-2 . TRBV11-1 CASRHDFTGELFF TGTGCCAGCAGGCACGACTTCACCGGGGAGCTGTTTTTT
. TRBJ2-1 TRBD2 TRBV7-9 CASSLSPLSGGHNEQFF TGTGCCAGCAGCTTATCCCCCTTAAGCGGGGGTCACAATGAGCAGTTCTTC
few TRBJ2-3 . TRBV29-1 CSVRGRAGDTQYF TGCAGCGTTAGGGGGAGGGCCGGAGATACGCAGTATTTT
few TRBJ2-7 . TRBV12-3/TRBV12-4 CASSLGREAHYEQYF TGTGCCAGCAGTTTAGGCAGGGAAGCCCACTACGAGCAGTACTTC
. TRBJ2-3 . TRBV6-1 CASGAMAGARTDTQYF TGTGCCAGCGGGGCTATGGCGGGGGCCCGCACAGATACGCAGTATTTT
few TRBJ1-5 TRBD1 TRBV2 CASRAIFPDRGYVGHQPQHF TGTGCCAGCAGAGCGATATTCCCTGACAGGGGCTACGTAGGCCATCAGCCCCAGCATTTT
. TRBJ1-2 . TRBV12-3/TRBV12-4 CASSPTRNNYGYTF TGTGCCAGCAGTCCGACCCGAAATAACTATGGCTACACCTTC
. TRBJ2-4 . TRBV5-1 CASSFRGTEKNIQYF TGCGCCAGCAGCTTCCGGGGGACAGAAAAAAACATTCAGTACTTC
. TRBJ1-2 . TRBV29-1 CSAWEGPTGYTF TGCAGCGCCTGGGAGGGCCCTACGGGCTACACCTTC
. TRBJ2-5 TRBD2 TRBV7-2 CASSLGLAWYGRETQYF TGTGCCAGCAGCTTGGGACTAGCATGGTATGGGAGAGAGACCCAGTACTTC
. TRBJ2-7 . TRBV14 CASSPNLQGTSSYEQYF TGTGCCAGCAGCCCGAACTTACAGGGCACTAGCTCCTACGAGCAGTACTTC
. TRBJ2-7 . TRBV7-2 CASRPRLVGVYEQYF TGTGCCAGCAGACCTCGACTAGTGGGAGTCTACGAGCAGTACTTC
few TRBJ2-5 TRBD2 TRBV12-3/TRBV12-4 CASSPRLAGFQETQYF TGTGCCAGCAGTCCTCGACTAGCGGGCTTCCAAGAGACCCAGTACTTC
few TRBJ2-5 . TRBV6-6 CASSYYFGAAAKTQYF TGTGCCAGCAGTTATTATTTCGGCGCCGCAGCTAAGACCCAGTACTTC
. TRBJ2-3 . TRBV12-3/TRBV12-4 CASSFGTVYTDTQYF TGTGCCAGCAGTTTTGGGACCGTGTACACAGATACGCAGTATTTT
. TRBJ2-3 . TRBV20-1 CSARADLLTDTQYF TGCAGTGCTAGGGCCGACCTTCTCACAGATACGCAGTATTTT
few TRBJ2-7 TRBD1 TRBV12-3/TRBV12-4 CASSLIPPGQIYEQYF TGTGCCAGCAGTTTGATCCCTCCGGGACAGATCTACGAGCAGTACTTC
. TRBJ2-5 TRBD1 TRBV4-1 CASSQEMGQGRVETRYF TGCGCCAGCAGCCAAGAAATGGGACAGGGTCGCGTGGAGACCCGGTACTTC